The clone carrying this T cell receptor (beta chain) turned up a few times. What it binds is unknown. The entry originates in a study of T cells in Graves' hyperthyroidism and ophthalmopathy. Study results and caveats: Ophthalmopathy, as predicted by the model, came a median about seven months after the prediction.

The CDR3 loop spans 14 amino acids. Trimming at V came to 4 bases and at J to 2 bases, leaving 5 bases not matched to a gene. Germline assignment: CDR1 SGDLS and CDR2 YYNGEE. The investigators amplified TCR beta CDR3 regions from RNA transcripts. In the first-round RT-PCR of the TCR CDR3, the HTBI primer set was used. Each CDR3 protein gets one entry after TCRdb re-called the multiplex PCR reads with MiXCR. The sample records about 420,000 distinct CDR3 sequences, 15% to 18% being singletons. Sequenced material: blood. The V and J genes are TRBV9 and TRBJ2-7; 8 nucleotides align to TRBD1. This sequence originates from a woman aged 18-29 years with Graves' hyperthyroidism. DNA of the CDR3: TGTGCCAGCAGCCCCCTGACAGGGGCCTACGAGCAGTACTTC. Protein product: CASSPLTGAYEQYF.